The present entry profiles one T cell receptor beta chain with its context. The record originates from a study of blood T cell repertoires in COVID-19. Here immunoSEQ multiplex PCR was the method, and the copy in TCRdb shows in-frame clones only, minus some. The sample shows approximately 250,000 clones, around nine tenths of them seen only once. V lost 5 bases, J lost 5 bases, and 8 bases stayed unmatched. The germline V gene has CDR1 MGHRA and CDR2 YSYEKL. The CDR3 totals 15 residues. The rearrangement links TRBV4-1 to TRBJ2-5; 10 bases match TRBD2. Sequenced: PBMCs or T cells enriched from blood (not recorded which). The TCR comes from a woman aged 25-40 years who had recovered from COVID-19. Here the CDR3 DNA reads TGCGCCAGCAGCAGGAGCGGGAGGGCCCAGGAGACCCAGTACTTC. This codes for CASSRSGRAQETQYF.